Sequencing of this T cell receptor beta chain was carried out in a study of OX40 agonist ivuxolimab in advanced cancers. Background on the whole study: Ivuxolimab, which targeted the costimulatory receptor OX40 (CD134), was an agonistic, fully human IgG2 monoclonal antibody. Intravenous ivuxolimab was administered to patients every 2 weeks at six dose levels: 0.01, 0.1, 0.3, 1.5, 3 and 10 mg/kg. Of the 50 to 55 patients in dose escalation, some 19 had hepatocellular carcinoma, approximately 15 had melanoma, 9 had renal cell carcinoma and 9 had head and neck cancer. In the dose-escalation cohort, 75% to 85% of patients were male, and the mean age was 60 years with a range of about 20 to 79. Patients were allowed to have had prior anti-PD-1, anti-PD-L1 or anti-CTLA-4 therapy, and around two fifths of the dose-escalation patients had been treated with checkpoint inhibitors. Partial responses were achieved by three dose-escalation patients, of whom one had hepatocellular carcinoma and two had cutaneous melanoma. Peripheral TCRbeta sequencing was intended to test whether TCR sequence diversity was altered and clonal T-cell expansion was caused by ivuxolimab. The paper covers the monotherapy dose-escalation part of the phase I ivuxolimab trial, which included N of about 50 patients.

Worth noting for this clone: Its antigen has not been determined. Nothing much larger sits one base from this clone, and base qualities are not available.

The CDR3 covers 14 residues, taking in both the cysteine and the phenylalanine. The read is trimmed to its CDR3 DNA, 42 bases read in frame from base 1. V loses 6 bases, J loses 1 base, and the germline ends lie 10 bases apart. Reading the germline V gene (reference sequence) gives CDR1 LNHDA and CDR2 SQIVND. General findings and caveats noted by the study authors: After ivuxolimab, more expanded clones were found on average in CD8+ T cells than in CD4+ T cells. Low levels of normalized T-cell clonal expansion were also shown by some nonresponding patients. Clonal expansion of both CD4+ and CD8+ blood T cells was observed from baseline to week 6 at doses 0.1 to 3.0 mg/kg. Partial responders in the 0.1-3.0 mg/kg groups had among the lowest normalized peripheral clonal expansion, especially among CD8+ T cells. The antigen specificity of the clonally expanded peripheral T cells was not determined.

The trial excluded patients who had a history of autoimmune disease or who were on systemic immunosuppression. Peripheral blood for TCR sequencing was drawn from every dose cohort at baseline, at cycle 4 day 1 and at cycle 7 day 1. Samples were obtained from an open-label, multicenter, first-in-human phase I dose-escalation trial of ivuxolimab. Adults with locally advanced or metastatic head and neck squamous cell, hepatocellular, melanoma or renal cell carcinoma were enrolled in the trial. Before TCR sequencing, CD4+ T cells and CD8+ T cells from peripheral blood were sorted into separate populations. Genomic DNA was extracted from sorted cells for sequencing of the TCRbeta CDR3 region. The immunoSEQ Assay was used to sequence the TCRbeta CDR3 regions. Here the immuneACCESS table is served through TCRdb, limited to in-frame sequences with V and J called. Missing clones are a known gap in these copies; in checked studies unresolved V genes cover under half, and the rest lacks a known reason. The table for this sample lists about 80,000 clones; roughly 90% of them were counted only once. The ten largest clones take up roughly 8.6% of the sample.

The sample consisted of CD4+ or CD8+ T cells sorted from blood, taken in a trial of the OX40 agonist ivuxolimab. The source is an adult with an advanced solid tumor such as melanoma, head and neck, liver or kidney cancer. The chain joins TRBV19 to TRBJ1-3; possibly the D gene is TRBD1, per 6 matching bases. The sequenced DNA: TGTGCCAGTAGCCTGACAGGATCTGGAAACACCATATATTTT. This is translated as CASSLTGSGNTIYF.